This T cell receptor (beta chain) came from a study of blood T cells in healthy people across ages (dated by TCRdb to 2015 to 2017). In the study overall: In model experiments, template switching captured roughly one uniquely barcoded TCR beta cDNA molecule for every two T cells. Donors were grouped into four age groups: young (average 16 years), middle-aged (over 35), aged (around 62) and long-lived (roughly 80). The study measured age-related changes in TCR beta repertoire diversity using deep sequencing normalized with unique cDNA molecular identifiers. Using the same blood draw, the study looked at two additional independent replicas of 1 million unique cDNA reads for two donors, one aged 18 to 30 and the other aged 80 or older.

Summary of the overall study and its limitations: Compared with the aged group, the long-lived group had more naive CD4+ T cells, fewer expanded clones and increased TCR diversity, suggesting age selection. There was a strong correlation between observed TCR beta diversity and the percentage of naive T cells measured by flow cytometry. As age increased, observed TCR beta diversity per million T cells dropped in a roughly linear way, and a significant reduction was already evident by age about 40. Estimates of total diversity based on one million sequenced T cells were regarded as lower bounds and as underestimates. Because profiling used bulk unsorted PBMCs, naive and antigen-experienced compartments could not be compared conclusively. Because donor CMV infection status was unknown, age-related changes in expanded clonotypes were potentially confounded.

Counted from cysteine to phenylalanine, this CDR3 has 11 amino acids. Kept here is only the CDR3 DNA, which spans 33 bases and is read in frame from base 1. V is clipped by 5 bases and J by 3 bases, and the sequence between their germline boundaries is 8 bases long. The CDR1 and CDR2 encoded by the germline V gene are SQVTM and ANQGSEA. The sample holds many counts of this clonotype. There is no known antigen for this receptor. This may be a read error, as it is one base from a much larger clone. Donors were 30 to 45 systemically healthy Caucasian individuals from Russia aged roughly 6 to 90 years. Approximately 9.7 milliliters of peripheral blood were drawn from each donor into EDTA-treated Vacutainer tubes. Ficoll-Paque density-gradient centrifugation was used to isolate PBMCs, with at least 7 million obtained per sample. Total RNA was extracted from PBMCs with Trizol reagent, with at least 6 micrograms obtained per sample. For every donor, flow cytometry on a PBMC aliquot measured the percentage of naive CD45RAhigh/CD27high T cells.

Library construction relied on 5' RACE. The instrument given in TCRdb is Illumina HiSeq 2500. A second PCR of roughly 6 to 11 cycles was run with a J-beta primer mix and a sample-barcoded 5' primer. A unique molecular identifier was introduced onto each TCR beta cDNA molecule by a template-switch 5' adaptor carrying 12 random nucleotides. At least 2.5 million CDR3-containing paired-end reads were obtained from each sample. All of the RNA was converted into first-strand cDNA using the Mint cDNA synthesis kit, with a TRBC-specific oligonucleotide serving as the primer. Following uracil-DNA glycosylase treatment, all cDNA underwent a first 18-cycle PCR with the universal primers M1SS and BC2_uni_R. The authors' pipeline ran thus. For normalization, 1 million high-quality reads, each with a distinct molecular identifier, were randomly selected from each sample. Instead of being binned into consensus sequences, reads that shared molecular identifiers were thrown out. MiTCR, set to a Q25 quality threshold and the strictest error-elimination algorithm, was used for CDR3 identification, clonotype clustering and error correction. A nonparametric unseen species model using Euler transformation provided a lower-bound estimate of total TCR beta diversity. Using fastp at Q25 and MiXCR, TCRdb reprocessed the public reads and kept productive beta chains. Every entry covers one CDR3 protein and lists the most common genes and DNA from its rows. TCRdb's processing, not the authors' own work, is the source of the V and J calls. For this sample the table gives 750,000 to 1,000,000 distinct CDR3 sequences, of which almost 30% were detected only once. More than 8.5% of the sample rests with the top ten.

Separately, the same data were catalogued under a study of T cells of mothers and their children. That second report states: Donors were nine systemically healthy Caucasian individuals: three mothers and their six children. cDNA synthesis consumed the entire amount of extracted RNA, loaded at 1.5 ug RNA in each 15 ul reaction. In the second PCR, sample barcodes and 2-4 random nucleotides were introduced via the M1S primer. Over 8 million TCR beta CDR3 reads were obtained for each mother, and 2.5 million to 3 million reads were obtained for each child. In both related and unrelated pairs, thymic selection shapes the output of TCR recombination in a similar way, with inherited differences having only a minor effect. Related mother-child pairs always showed normalized repertoire overlap that was slightly higher than in unrelated mother-child pairs, though the difference was never significant. With a sensitivity of about 100 clones per million clonotypes, no persistent microchimeric T cell clones were detected. In the study, deep NGS was used to compare the TCR beta repertoires of mothers and children, and features distinguishing related mother-child pairs from unrelated individuals were sought. The mean age was around 42 +/- 4 years for the mothers and around 10 +/- 4 years for the children. Libraries were sequenced on Illumina HiSeq 2000 with 100+100 nt paired-end reads after adapter ligation with NEBNext reagents. Mother and child libraries were prepared a month apart and sequenced in separate runs to prevent cross-contamination. For each donor, somewhere between roughly 450,000 and 2,100,000 distinct TCR beta clonotypes were identified. Naive TCR beta clonotypes were estimated from low-frequency clonotypes matched to each donor's FACS-determined naive share, without sorting.

Source material: blood. This TCR derives from a woman between 40 and 50 years old in good health. This chain joins TRBV29-1 to TRBJ2-7; no confident D gene assignment can be made. CDR3 sequence: CSVLVRYEQYF. The DNA sequence reads TGCAGCGTTTTGGTCCGCTACGAGCAGTACTTC.